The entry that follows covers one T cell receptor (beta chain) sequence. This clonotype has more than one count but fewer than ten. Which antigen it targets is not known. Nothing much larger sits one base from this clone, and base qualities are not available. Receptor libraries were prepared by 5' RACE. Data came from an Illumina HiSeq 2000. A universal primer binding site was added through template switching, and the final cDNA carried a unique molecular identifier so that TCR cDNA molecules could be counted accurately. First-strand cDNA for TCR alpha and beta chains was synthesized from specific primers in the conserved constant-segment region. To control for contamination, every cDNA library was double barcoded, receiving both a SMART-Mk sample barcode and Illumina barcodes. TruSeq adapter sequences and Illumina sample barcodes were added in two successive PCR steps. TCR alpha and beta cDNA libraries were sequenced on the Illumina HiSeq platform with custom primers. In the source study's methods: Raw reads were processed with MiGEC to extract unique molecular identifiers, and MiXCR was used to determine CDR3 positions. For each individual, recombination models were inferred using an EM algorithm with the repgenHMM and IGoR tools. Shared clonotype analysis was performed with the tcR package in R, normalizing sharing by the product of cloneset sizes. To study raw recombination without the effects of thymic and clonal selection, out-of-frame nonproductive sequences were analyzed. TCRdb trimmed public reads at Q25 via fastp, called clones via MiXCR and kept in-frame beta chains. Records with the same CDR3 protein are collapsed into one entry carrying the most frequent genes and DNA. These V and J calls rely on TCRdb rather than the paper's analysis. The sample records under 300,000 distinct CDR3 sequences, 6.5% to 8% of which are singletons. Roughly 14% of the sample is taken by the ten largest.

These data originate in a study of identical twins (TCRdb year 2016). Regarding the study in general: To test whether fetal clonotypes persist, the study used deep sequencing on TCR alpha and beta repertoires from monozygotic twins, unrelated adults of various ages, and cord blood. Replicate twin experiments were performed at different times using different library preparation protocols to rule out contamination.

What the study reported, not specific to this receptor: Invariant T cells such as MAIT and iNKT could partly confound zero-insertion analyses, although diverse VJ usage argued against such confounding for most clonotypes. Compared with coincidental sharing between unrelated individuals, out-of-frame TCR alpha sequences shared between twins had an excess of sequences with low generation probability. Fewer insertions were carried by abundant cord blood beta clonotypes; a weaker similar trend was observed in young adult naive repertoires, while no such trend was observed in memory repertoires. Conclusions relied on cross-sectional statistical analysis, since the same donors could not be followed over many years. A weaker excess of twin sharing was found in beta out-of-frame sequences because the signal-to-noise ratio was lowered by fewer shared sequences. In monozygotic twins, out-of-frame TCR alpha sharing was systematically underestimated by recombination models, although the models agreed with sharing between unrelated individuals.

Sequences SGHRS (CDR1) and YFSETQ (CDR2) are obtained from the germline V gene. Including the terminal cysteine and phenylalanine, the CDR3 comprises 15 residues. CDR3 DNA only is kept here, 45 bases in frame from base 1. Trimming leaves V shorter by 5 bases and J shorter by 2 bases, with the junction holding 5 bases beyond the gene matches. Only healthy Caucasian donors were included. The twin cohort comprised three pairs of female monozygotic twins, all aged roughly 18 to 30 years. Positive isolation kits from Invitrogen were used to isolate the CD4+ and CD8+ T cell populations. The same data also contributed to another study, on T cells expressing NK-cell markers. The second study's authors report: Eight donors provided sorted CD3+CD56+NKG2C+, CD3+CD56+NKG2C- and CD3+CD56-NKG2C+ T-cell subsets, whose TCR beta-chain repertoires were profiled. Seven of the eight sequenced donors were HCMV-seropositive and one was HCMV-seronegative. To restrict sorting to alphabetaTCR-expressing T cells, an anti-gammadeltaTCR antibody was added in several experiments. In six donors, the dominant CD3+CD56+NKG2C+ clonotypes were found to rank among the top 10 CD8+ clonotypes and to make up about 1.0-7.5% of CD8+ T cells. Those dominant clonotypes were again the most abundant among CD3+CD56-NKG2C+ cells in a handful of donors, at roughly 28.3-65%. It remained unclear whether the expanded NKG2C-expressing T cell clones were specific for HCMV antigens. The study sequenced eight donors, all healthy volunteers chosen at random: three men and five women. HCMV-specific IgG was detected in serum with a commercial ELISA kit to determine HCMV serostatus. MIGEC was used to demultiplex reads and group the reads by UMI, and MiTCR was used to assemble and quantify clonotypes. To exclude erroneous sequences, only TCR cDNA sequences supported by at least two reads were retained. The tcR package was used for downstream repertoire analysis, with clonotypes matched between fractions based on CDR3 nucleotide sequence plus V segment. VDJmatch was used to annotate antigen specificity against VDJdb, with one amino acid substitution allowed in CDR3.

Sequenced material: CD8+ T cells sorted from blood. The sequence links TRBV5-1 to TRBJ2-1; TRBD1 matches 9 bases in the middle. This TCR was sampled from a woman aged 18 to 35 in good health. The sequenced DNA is TGCGCCAGCAGTCGAGGGACAGGGACCTACAATGAGCAGTTCTTC. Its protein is CASSRGTGTYNEQFF. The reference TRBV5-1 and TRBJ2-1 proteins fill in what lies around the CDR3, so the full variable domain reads KAGVTQTPRYLIKTRGQQVTLSCSPISGHRSVSWYQQTPGQGLQFLFEYFSETQRNKGNFPGRFSGRQFSNSRSEMNVSTLELGDSALYLCASSRGTGTYNEQFFGPGTRLTVL.